Following are 21 T cell receptor beta chains from one sample sequenced in a study of CD8 T cells in ankylosing spondylitis (dated by TCRdb to between 2016 and 2019). These TCRs are of unknown antigen specificity. The research as a whole found: A TCR beta motif of 8 or 9 highly homologous amino acid variants appeared characteristic of blood from ankylosing spondylitis patients.

Library construction relied on 5' RACE. TCRdb records Illumina HiSeq 2500 as the sequencer. The public sequencing data were trimmed at Q25 with fastp and processed into clonotypes with MiXCR by TCRdb, which kept only in-frame beta chains. A single entry per CDR3 protein holds the most common genes and DNA from its merged rows. Present in this sample are under 950,000 distinct CDR3 sequences, 19% of which were seen just once. Jointly, the top ten make up around 19% of the sample. Sequenced input: blood, either unsorted or a sorted T cell fraction (not recorded which). The receptors derive from a male donor with ankylosing spondylitis.

CDR3 sequence reads: CASGPHVGSNTEAFF. CDR3 DNA sequence: TGTGCCAGCGGCCCGCACGTTGGGTCAAACACTGAAGCTTTCTTT. The chain employs TRBV9 and TRBJ1-1; D gene uncertain. The length of the CDR3 is 15 residues. The germline V and J ends were trimmed by 7 bases and 2 bases, with 18 bases remaining between them. CDR1 and CDR2 (germline): SGDLS, YYNGEE.

This clonotype turned up a few times. The chain couples TRBV4-1 to TRBJ2-7, with D unclear. Germline CDR1 reads MGHRA; CDR2 reads YSYEKL. The CDR3 has 13 amino acids. V was clipped by 3 bases and J by 4 bases, with 10 bases between them. The CDR3 nucleotides read TGCGCCAGCAGCCAGGGGATGATGTACGAGCAGTACTTC. The encoded protein is CASSQGMMYEQYF.

The sample holds a few counts of this clonotype. J is TRBJ1-5 and V is TRBV7-8, with D unresolved. The germline V and J ends were trimmed by 4 bases and 4 bases, with 20 bases remaining between them. The germline V gene has CDR1 SGHVS and CDR2 FQNEAQ. This CDR3 contains 17 residues. CDR3 region: CASSSEELARKNQPQHF. The CDR3 DNA follows: TGTGCCAGCAGCTCCGAGGAGCTCGCAAGGAAGAATCAGCCCCAGCATTTT.

This clonotype was observed once. J is TRBJ2-7 and V is TRBV6-2 or TRBV6-3, with a possible D match to TRBD1 (6 bases). The CDR3 is 15 amino acids. Germline V gene lookup returns CDR1 MNHEY and CDR2 SVGEGT. Trimming removed 2 bases from V and 2 bases from J, with 13 bases in between. DNA for the CDR3: TGTGCCAGCAGTTACGGCCCAGCAGGGGCCTACGAGCAGTACTTC. Its protein is CASSYGPAGAYEQYF.

This clonotype was picked up one time. One end of the junction varies from germline; a read error may be responsible. The chain links TRBV12-3 or TRBV12-4 to TRBJ2-3; TRBD2 agrees at 10 bases. There are 14 residues in the CDR3. The CDR3 here is CASSVAGGLDTQYF. Written as DNA, the CDR3 is TGTGCCAGCAGTGTAGCGGGGGGTTTGGATACGCAGTATTTT.

This clonotype occurred a few times. The CDR3 protein is CASSSWGRNTDTQYF. In DNA, the CDR3 is TGTGCCAGCAGCTCGTGGGGACGCAACACAGATACGCAGTATTTT. The chain employs TRBV7-2 and TRBJ2-3, with D perhaps assigned TRBD1 or TRBD2 (5 bases each). This CDR3 comprises 15 residues. Germline CDR1 is SGHTA and CDR2 is FQGNSA. V lost 4 bases and J 2 bases, leaving 13 bases between the germline ends.

The chain recombines TRBV29-1 with TRBJ2-7; maybe TRBD1 (5 bases). The CDR3 is made up of 12 amino acids. Germline V gene data show CDR1 as SQVTM and CDR2 as ANQGSEA. V dropped 1 base and J dropped 6 bases, with 10 bases sitting between them. CDR3 sequence: CSVEGLGAEQYF. In nucleotides, the CDR3 is TGCAGCGTTGAAGGGCTTGGGGCCGAGCAGTACTTC.

This chain links TRBV19 with TRBJ1-5; no definite D call. Germline CDR1 reads LNHDA; CDR2 reads SQIVND (reference sequence). V dropped 6 bases and J dropped 0 bases, with 6 bases sitting between them. The CDR3 loop spans 13 amino acids. The CDR3 sequence is CASSPISNQPQHF. Written as DNA, the CDR3 is TGTGCCAGTAGCCCAATTAGCAATCAGCCCCAGCATTTT.

This clonotype was seen at least ten times. The chain uses TRBV12-3 or TRBV12-4 and TRBJ2-2, with D uncertain. Deletions cut 0 bases from V and 7 bases from J, with 6 bases between. CDR3 length equals 13 residues. The CDR3 spells CASSLAQSGELFF. The CDR3 DNA follows: TGTGCCAGCAGTTTAGCCCAGAGCGGGGAGCTGTTTTTT.

This clonotype was counted a few times. CDR3 loop: CASSVGLAPDTQYF. The CDR3 DNA is TGTGCCAGCAGCGTAGGTCTAGCCCCAGATACGCAGTATTTT. V gene TRBV9 combines with J gene TRBJ2-3; TRBD2 might be the D (5 bases). Trimming shortened V by 0 bases and J by 4 bases, and 9 bases separated the two germline ends. The CDR3 contains 14 residues. CDR1 and CDR2 (germline): SGDLS, YYNGEE.

V and J are TRBV11-2 and TRBJ1-1; D is uncertain. The CDR3 totals 14 residues. CDR1 and CDR2 (germline): SGHAT, FQNNGV. Between the trimmed V and J ends, which lost 6 bases and 4 bases, there was a span of 15 bases. Written as DNA, the CDR3 is TGTGCCAGCAGACAGTCCGGTCGAGGCACTGAAGCTTTCTTT. It is translated as CASRQSGRGTEAFF.

A few counts support this clonotype. The chain carries TRBV28 and TRBJ1-5, with D hard to call. Trimming took 4 bases from V and 0 from J, leaving 7 bases between them. The CDR3 extends over 14 amino acids. The V gene's germline CDR1 is MDHEN and CDR2 SYDVKM. The CDR3 reads CASSSQVSNQPQHF. The CDR3 DNA sequence: TGTGCCAGCAGTTCCCAGGTTAGCAATCAGCCCCAGCATTTT.

This clonotype was seen repeatedly, ten times or more. The chain combines TRBV3-1 with TRBJ1-2; no clear D. The germline V gene encodes CDR1 LGHDT and CDR2 YNNKEL (reference sequence). With 1 base removed from V and 4 bases from J, the gap between germline ends came to 10 bases. This CDR3 comprises 14 residues. CDR3 loop: CASSQGTASYGYTF. Written as DNA, the CDR3 is TGTGCCAGCAGCCAAGGGACGGCAAGCTATGGCTACACCTTC.

This chain connects TRBV4-1 to TRBJ2-5; D is ambiguous. V gave up 0 bases and J gave up 3 bases, with 5 bases separating them. Germline loops: CDR1 MGHRA, CDR2 YSYEKL. The CDR3 covers 13 residues. CDR3 sequence reads: CASSQDREETQYF. DNA of the CDR3: TGCGCCAGCAGCCAAGATCGGGAAGAGACCCAGTACTTC.

The chain joins TRBV29-1 to TRBJ2-3, with unresolved D. The germline V gene has CDR1 SQVTM and CDR2 ANQGSEA. Trimming removed 1 base from V and 0 bases from J, with 14 bases in between. The CDR3 length is 16 residues. CDR3 coding DNA: TGCAGCGTTGAAGGTGGAGTGGACGGCAGCACAGATACGCAGTATTTT. Its protein is CSVEGGVDGSTDTQYF.

This clonotype was picked up a small number of times. This rearrangement joins TRBV27 to TRBJ1-5, with D possibly matching TRBD1 (6 bases). In germline, CDR1 is MNHEY, CDR2 SMNVEV (reference sequence). The CDR3 is 14 amino acids. V dropped 8 bases and J dropped 6 bases, with 17 bases sitting between them. In DNA, the CDR3 is TGTGCCAGCCGTTACGACAGGACCTCTCAGCCCCAGCATTTT. This encodes CASRYDRTSQPQHF.

This clonotype was counted many times. The CDR3 DNA reads as TGTGCCAGCAGTGTCGACGGACAGGGCGGCAATGGCTACACCTTC. Translated: CASSVDGQGGNGYTF. The V call is TRBV2, the J call TRBJ1-2; TRBD1 agrees at 8 bases. The germline CDR1 and CDR2 sequences are SNHLY and FYNNEI. V shed 4 bases and J 6 bases; nucleotides not matched to a gene: 10. This CDR3 spans 15 amino acids.

This clonotype was seen more than once but under ten times. The chain carries TRBV15 and TRBJ2-5; D remains unclear. The CDR3 is 13 residues long. Germline values: CDR1 LNHNV, CDR2 YYDKDF (reference sequence). V was pared by 6 bases and J by 5 bases, with 13 bases between. The DNA for the CDR3 is TGTGCCACCAGTAAACAGAATAGGGAGACCCAGTACTTC. Amino acid sequence: CATSKQNRETQYF.

This clonotype has just a few counts. V and J are TRBV12-5 and TRBJ2-2; D gene ambiguous. The V end lost 6 bases, the J end lost 2 bases, and 13 bases lay between the germline ends. This CDR3 is 15 amino acids long. Germline assignment: CDR1 LGHNT and CDR2 FRNRAP. CDR3 region: CASGPDTFNTGELFF. The CDR3 region has the DNA TGTGCTAGTGGACCTGACACCTTTAACACCGGGGAGCTGTTTTTT.

At least ten counts were recorded for this clonotype. The V gene is TRBV20-1, the J gene TRBJ1-5, with D tentatively TRBD1 (5 bases). Trimming took off 2 bases at V and 0 bases at J, with 11 bases between the two ends. This CDR3 has 15 amino acids. Germline-derived CDR1 and CDR2 are DFQATT and SNEGSKA (reference sequence). The CDR3 DNA sequence: TGCAGTGCTAGACCTGGGGGGGATAGCAATCAGCCCCAGCATTTT. Translation: CSARPGGDSNQPQHF.

This sequence joins TRBV25-1 and TRBJ2-1, with 8 bases fitting TRBD2. The V gene end was trimmed by 9 bases and the J gene end by 3 bases; junction bases not matched to a gene: 10. The CDR3 spans 15 residues. Looked up from germline, CDR1 is MGHDK and CDR2 is SYGVNS. Written as DNA, the CDR3 is TGTGCCAGTGCCCGGACTAGCAATAACTACAATGAGCAGTTCTTC. As protein: CASARTSNNYNEQFF.